This record concerns one T cell receptor beta chain sequence. This clonotype was recorded many times. The target of this receptor is not known. Base qualities are not at hand, and no much larger clone is one base apart. The germline V gene gives CDR1 as SGHVS and CDR2 as FNYEAQ. Trimming removed 5 bases from V and 2 bases from J; the gene matches leave 7 bases unexplained. CDR3 length: 17 amino acids, cysteine to phenylalanine. Only the CDR3 region is kept as DNA, spanning 51 bases read in frame from base 1. The data originate from a study of spatial heterogeneity in lung cancer (dated 2019 in TCRdb). Turning to the overall study: Donors were 65 to 85 patients with early-stage, untreated non-small cell lung cancer from the lung TRACERx cohort. In the raw uncorrected reads, each unique combination of TCR and UMI appeared on average more than ten times. At surgery, both alpha and beta chains were TCR-sequenced in some 220 tumor regions, approximately 64 matched nontumor lung samples and a few dozen PBMC samples. Follow-up PBMC samples were sequenced whenever available, with the median time to follow-up being around two years after resection. In non-small cell lung cancer, the study made a quantitative comparison of TCR alpha and beta repertoires among multiple tumor regions, matched nontumor lung and blood. Nonsynonymous mutation counts, determined by whole-exome sequencing of tumor tissue, were related to features of the TCR repertoire. Beta-chain transcripts were consistently detected in greater numbers than alpha-chain transcripts, which likely reflects a higher abundance of beta-chain transcripts. What the authors observed across the whole study: Additional single-cell paired TCR alpha and beta sequencing was considered necessary to confirm, at a functional level, the hypothesis that regional TCRs recognize regional mutations. Comparisons of baseline and follow-up blood repertoires included only around 15 patients. Ubiquitous expanded tumor TCRs were found in blood more often at tumor resection than at routine follow-up.

To prepare the library, 5' RACE was applied. For sequencing, a NextSeq 500 was employed. To allow correction of PCR and sequencing errors, the TCR library protocol tagged every TCR cDNA molecule with a unique molecular identifier. On the study's bioinformatics: TCR identification, UMI-based error correction and CDR3 extraction were all carried out with Decombinator tools. Expanded TCRs were defined as those above a frequency of 2 per 1,000, corresponding to the top 1% of the tumor frequency distribution. Rényi diversity was computed with the R vegan package after subsampling each repertoire 100 times to 5,000 TCRs. CDR3 similarity networks were constructed using string-kernel similarity of amino acid triplets, with links drawn between CDR3s whose pairwise similarity was above 0.82. TCRdb took the public reads, trimmed them with fastp at Q25, ran MiXCR for clone calling and kept in-frame beta chains. Identical CDR3 proteins give one entry, which carries the most common genes and DNA. For this entry, the V and J calls and clone size follow TCRdb and not the study's own pipeline. This sample lists approximately 30,000 distinct CDR3 sequences; roughly 10% were detected once. 25% to 35% of the sample comes from the top ten.

The time point label for this specimen denotes: blood at routine non-recurrence follow-up after resection. TCR sequencing used whole RNA extracted from tumor and nontumor lung tissue, or from cryopreserved PBMC samples, without cell sorting. Patients were selected for TCR sequencing only if sufficient RNA was available from at least two tumor regions. The sequence was obtained from a female donor with early-stage non-small cell lung cancer. The chain links TRBV7-6 with TRBJ2-5, with 14 bases aligning to TRBD2. The material sequenced was PBMCs, taken at follow-up. CDR3 protein: CASSLGLAGGLQETQYF. The nucleotides read TGTGCCAGCAGCCTAGGACTAGCGGGGGGTTTACAAGAGACCCAGTACTTC.